One and the same sample provided the 11 T cell receptor beta chains below, sequenced in a study of blood T cell repertoires in COVID-19. Sequenced by immunoSEQ multiplex PCR; TCRdb stores in-frame clones only, minus some. The table includes 210,000 or so clones, roughly 82% detected once. The source material was peripheral blood. These receptors were obtained from a woman aged 40 to 50 with acute or convalescent COVID-19.

This chain joins TRBV19 and TRBJ2-7; no reliable D call. CDR3 length: 17 residues. Trimming stripped 0 bases from V and 3 bases from J, with 18 bases between. Per the germline V gene, CDR1 is LNHDA and CDR2 is SQIVND (reference sequence). The CDR3 reads CASSIDSKKIRFYEQYF. Here the CDR3 DNA reads TGTGCCAGTAGTATAGATTCTAAAAAAATTCGTTTCTACGAGCAGTACTTC. The variable domain in full, completed from reference TRBV19 and TRBJ2-7, reads DGGITQSPKYLFRKEGQNVTLSCEQNLNHDAMYWYRQDPGQGLRLIYYSQIVNDFQKGDIAEGYSVSREKKESFPLTVTSAQKNPTAFYLCASSIDSKKIRFYEQYFGPGTRLTVT.

The genes are TRBV6-5 and TRBJ2-7; TRBD2 matches 8 bases. V trimming: 4 bases; J trimming: 2 bases; junction bases outside the gene matches: 7. This CDR3 spans 15 amino acids. The germline gives CDR1 MNHEY, CDR2 SVGAGI. This CDR3 is CASSWGAGETYEQYF. CDR3 DNA sequence: TGTGCCAGCAGTTGGGGAGCGGGAGAAACCTACGAGCAGTACTTC.

The chain uses TRBV20-1 and TRBJ2-7; possible D gene TRBD2, 7 bases. Per germline, CDR1 DFQATT and CDR2 SNEGSKA (reference sequence). This CDR3 has 15 residues. Trimming took 3 bases from V and 2 from J, leaving 17 bases between them. The chain's CDR3 is CSASTPRGGAYEQYF. In DNA form, the CDR3 reads TGCAGTGCTAGTACCCCCAGGGGAGGGGCCTACGAGCAGTACTTC.

The chain combines TRBV6-2 or TRBV6-3 with TRBJ2-1, with 11 bases that match TRBD2. Trimming removed 5 bases from V and 7 bases from J; junction bases left unmatched: 1. Germline V gene sequence: CDR1 MNHEY, CDR2 SVGEGT. This CDR3 contains 13 residues. The CDR3, as DNA: TGTGCCAGCAGTCTAGCGGGAGGTAATGAGCAGTTCTTC. Translating it yields CASSLAGGNEQFF.

The rearrangement joins TRBV6-5 to TRBJ1-2; 9 bases agree with TRBD1. The CDR3 covers 13 residues. Germline CDR1 is MNHEY and CDR2 is SVGAGI. With 5 bases clipped from V and 8 bases from J, the junction kept 6 bases outside the gene matches. The CDR3 spells CASSHGTGQGYTF. The CDR3 nucleotides are TGTGCCAGCAGTCACGGGACAGGGCAGGGCTACACCTTC.

In its sample, this clone was seen a few times. The chain uses TRBV2 and TRBJ2-5; a possible D gene is TRBD2 (6 bases). The CDR3 totals 11 residues. V lost 1 base, J lost 9 bases, and 6 bases lay in between. Per the germline V gene, CDR1 is SNHLY and CDR2 is FYNNEI. CDR3 in amino acids: CASSEGGAQYF. The CDR3 DNA reads as TGTGCCAGCAGTGAAGGGGGGGCCCAGTACTTC.

Points on this clone: Other nucleotide sequences from this sample produce the same CDR3. V gene TRBV19 combines with J gene TRBJ2-3; 8 bases map to TRBD2. Germline V gives CDR1 LNHDA, CDR2 SQIVND (reference sequence). This CDR3 is built from 15 residues. The V gene end was trimmed by 2 bases and the J gene end by 0 bases; junction bases not matched to a gene: 1. This CDR3 reads CASSISSGSTDTQYF. CDR3 DNA: TGTGCCAGTAGTATATCTAGCGGGAGCACAGATACGCAGTATTTT.

This chain joins TRBV9 and TRBJ1-5, with 7 bases fitting TRBD1. Losses at the gene ends were 5 bases for V and 3 bases for J; bases not matched to a gene: 2. The CDR3 contains 13 residues. CDR1 and CDR2 (germline): SGDLS, YYNGEE. The CDR3 nucleotides read TGTGCCAGCAGTACAGGGGTCAATCAGCCCCAGCATTTT. This translates into CASSTGVNQPQHF. Filled out from reference TRBV9 and TRBJ1-5, the complete variable domain reads DSGVTQTPKHLITATGQRVTLRCSPRSGDLSVYWYQQSLDQGLQFLIQYYNGEERAKGNILERFSAQQFPDLHSELNLSSLELGDSALYFCASSTGVNQPQHFGDGTRLSIL.

The gene calls are TRBV10-3 and TRBJ1-2, with 8 positions matching TRBD1. CDR1 and CDR2 (germline): ENHRY, SYGVKD. The V and J ends lost 2 bases and 4 bases, in that order; junction bases with no gene match: 6. The CDR3 extends over 15 amino acids. Written as DNA, the CDR3 is TGTGCCATCAGTGAGGGCAGGGGGCTTGGCTATGGCTACACCTTC. Translated, it gives CAISEGRGLGYGYTF.

The rearrangement uses TRBV25-1 and TRBJ2-1; D remains unclear. V was cut by 4 bases and J by 9 bases, with 4 bases left in between. Looked up from germline, CDR1 is MGHDK and CDR2 is SYGVNS. CDR3 length: 10 residues. CDR3 nucleotide sequence: TGTGCCAGCAGTGCGAGTGAGCAGTTCTTC. Its protein is CASSASEQFF.

The chain combines TRBV14 with TRBJ2-1, with D perhaps TRBD2 (7 bases). The germline V and J ends were trimmed by 1 base and 8 bases, with 15 bases remaining between them. This CDR3 spans 15 amino acids. In germline, CDR1 is SGHDN, CDR2 FVKESK. For the CDR3, the DNA is TGTGCCAGCAGCCAAGTTACAGGGAGGGACGATGAGCAGTTCTTC. It codes for CASSQVTGRDDEQFF.